This passage covers 29 T cell receptor beta chains from one sample sequenced in a study of blood T cell repertoires in COVID-19. The data were produced by immunoSEQ multiplex PCR, yet TCRdb's version contains in-frame clones alone and is incomplete. The sample lists 130,000 to 150,000 clones, more than 75% seen once, with 2.6% in the top ten. The sequenced sample was peripheral blood. These receptors all stem from a human donor with acute or convalescent COVID-19. The donor label of this sample is uncertain.

V is TRBV7-2 and J is TRBJ2-3; 12 nucleotides agree with TRBD2. CDR1 SGHTA and CDR2 FQGNSA come from the germline V gene. V dropped 5 bases and J dropped 4; count of bases not matched to a gene: 7. This CDR3 region has 16 residues. The CDR3 nucleotides read TGTGCCAGCAGCGTCTGGACTAGCGGGACGCCAGATACGCAGTATTTT. This codes for CASSVWTSGTPDTQYF.

A single count supports this clone. A much larger clone lies one base from this, so it may be a read error. The sample has other DNA sequences that encode this CDR3 too. The J gene is TRBJ2-2, the V gene TRBV29-1; 8 bases are shared with TRBD1. This CDR3 has 12 residues. CDR1 is SQVTM, CDR2 ANQGSEA, per germline. The J segment lost 7 bases and the V segment lost 4 bases, leaving 2 bases of the junction unmatched. The CDR3 DNA follows: TGCAGCGTTGGACAGGGGCACGGGGAGCTGTTTTTT. Protein sequence: CSVGQGHGELFF.

The J gene is TRBJ1-1, the V gene TRBV11-1; tentatively, D is TRBD1 (5 bases). Germline V gives CDR1 SGHAT, CDR2 FQDESV (reference sequence). This CDR3 has 16 amino acids. The V end was cut by 2 bases, the J end by 0 bases, with 13 bases between. The CDR3 sequence: CASSLYGSTVNTEAFF. The CDR3 DNA follows: TGTGCCAGCAGCTTATATGGATCGACAGTGAACACTGAAGCTTTCTTT.

This clone was recorded only once. J is TRBJ1-1 and V is TRBV9, with 9 bases aligning to TRBD1. The germline V gene has CDR1 SGDLS and CDR2 YYNGEE. Trimming cost V 2 bases and J 1 base; bases outside gene matches: 0. The CDR3 is 14 residues long. This chain's CDR3 is CASSVGQGNTEAFF. In DNA form, the CDR3 reads TGTGCCAGCAGCGTGGGACAGGGGAACACTGAAGCTTTCTTT.

Here the CDR3 reads CASSSSDAGYTEAFF. The CDR3 bases are TGTGCCAGCAGCTCCTCGGATGCGGGTTATACTGAAGCTTTCTTT. The chain recombines TRBV28 with TRBJ1-1; D is unresolved. Per the germline V gene, CDR1 is MDHEN and CDR2 is SYDVKM. Deletions cut 6 bases from V and 5 bases from J, with 19 bases between. There are 15 residues in the CDR3.

The chain has TRBV10-3 and TRBJ2-1; 7 nucleotides match TRBD2. The V and J ends lost 6 bases and 8 bases, in that order; junction bases with no gene match: 10. This CDR3 spans 14 amino acids. Germline V gene sequence: CDR1 ENHRY, CDR2 SYGVKD. The CDR3 loop reads CAIRGGTEGDEQFF. DNA of the CDR3: TGTGCCATCAGGGGGGGGACGGAAGGGGATGAGCAGTTCTTC.

CDR3 DNA sequence: TGTGCCAGCAGGTCCGGGACAGGGGCGAAAGAGACCCAGTACTTC. This codes for CASRSGTGAKETQYF. The rearrangement uses TRBV11-1 and TRBJ2-5; TRBD1 matches at 10 bases. V trimming: 6 bases; J trimming: 3 bases; junction bases outside the gene matches: 7. The CDR3 has 15 residues. The germline V gene encodes CDR1 SGHAT and CDR2 FQDESV (reference sequence).

The chain has TRBV5-1 and TRBJ2-3; 9 bases map to TRBD1. Losses at the gene ends were 2 bases for V and 4 bases for J; bases not matched to a gene: 8. Per germline, CDR1 SGHRS and CDR2 YFSETQ. CDR3 length: 16 residues. CDR3: CASSFTGTGPADTQYF. CDR3 in DNA: TGCGCCAGCAGCTTTACCGGGACAGGGCCCGCAGATACGCAGTATTTT.

This clone was observed once. This chain connects TRBV6-5 to TRBJ2-2; D may be TRBD2 (6 bases). The CDR3 loop spans 14 amino acids. Deletions cut 0 bases from V and 6 bases from J, with 8 bases between. Germline-derived CDR1 and CDR2 are MNHEY and SVGAGI. CDR3 in amino acids: CASSYSDYAGELFF. CDR3 nucleotides: TGTGCCAGCAGTTACTCGGACTACGCCGGGGAGCTGTTTTTT.

The chain uses TRBV24-1 and TRBJ1-2; unclear D gene. Germline assignment: CDR1 KGHDR and CDR2 SFDVKD. Deletions cut 1 base from V and 4 bases from J, with 3 bases between. The CDR3 has 12 residues. This chain's CDR3 is CATSDFGYGYTF. The CDR3 DNA reads TGTGCCACCAGTGATTTCGGCTATGGCTACACCTTC.

In DNA form, the CDR3 reads TGCGCCAGCAGCTTGGGTCTCGGAGGGCGGTCCCTCTCTGGAAACACCATATATTTT. Encoded protein: CASSLGLGGRSLSGNTIYF. This chain uses TRBV5-1 with TRBJ1-3; D gene ambiguous. V was shortened by 0 bases and J by 0 bases, with 19 bases between the two germline ends. Germline V CDR1 and CDR2: SGHRS, YFSETQ. CDR3 length equals 19 residues.

This clone has a handful of counts. This chain links TRBV5-1 with TRBJ1-6, with 7 nucleotides matching TRBD1. The junction had 2 bases not matched to a gene; V was cut back by 0 bases and J by 8 bases. Per germline, CDR1 SGHRS and CDR2 YFSETQ. The CDR3 is 14 amino acids. DNA of the CDR3: TGCGCCAGCAGCTTGGTAGGGGGCGATTCACCCCTCCACTTT. This gives the protein CASSLVGGDSPLHF.

This chain uses TRBV28 with TRBJ1-5; no definite D call. The germline V and J ends were trimmed by 6 bases and 0 bases, with 9 bases remaining between them. The V gene's germline CDR1 is MDHEN and CDR2 SYDVKM. This CDR3 has 14 residues. The CDR3 loop is CASRLKYSNQPQHF. In DNA form, the CDR3 reads TGTGCCAGCAGACTGAAATATAGCAATCAGCCCCAGCATTTT.

The chain recombines TRBV11-1 with TRBJ2-3; no clear D. Germline V lookup: CDR1 SGHAT, CDR2 FQDESV (reference sequence). Trimming left V 3 bases short and J 4 bases short, with 14 bases between. The CDR3 contains 15 residues. This CDR3 is CASSFGYQRADTQYF. Written as DNA, the CDR3 is TGTGCCAGCAGCTTCGGGTATCAACGTGCAGATACGCAGTATTTT. The full variable domain, rest sourced from reference TRBV11-1 and TRBJ2-3, is EAEVAQSPRYKITEKSQAVAFWCDPISGHATLYWYRQILGQGPELLVQFQDESVVDDSQLPKDRFSAERLKGVDSTLKIQPAELGDSAMYLCASSFGYQRADTQYFGPGTRLTVL.

The V gene is TRBV29-1, the J gene TRBJ2-5; D may be TRBD1 (5 bases). CDR1 and CDR2 from the germline V gene are SQVTM and ANQGSEA. The V end lost 6 bases, the J end lost 2 bases, and 13 bases lay between the germline ends. This CDR3 region has 13 residues. CDR3 sequence reads: CSVKPDTQETQYF. The CDR3 coding sequence is TGCAGCGTGAAGCCGGACACTCAAGAGACCCAGTACTTC.

The chain combines TRBV19 with TRBJ1-1, with TRBD1 matching over 9 bases. V lost 6 bases and J lost 1; bases outside the gene matches: 6. This CDR3 contains 15 residues. Per the germline V gene, CDR1 is LNHDA and CDR2 is SQIVND (reference sequence). Here the CDR3 reads CASRPGQGKNTEAFF. The CDR3, as DNA: TGTGCCAGTAGGCCGGGACAGGGAAAGAACACTGAAGCTTTCTTT.

Comment on this clone: Lacking the conserved final phenylalanine or tryptophan, this CDR3 likely reflects a read error. Because the CDR3's place on the DNA is in doubt, the DNA is left out and the CDR3 is given as listed by TCRdb. The chain employs TRBV3-1 (or the pseudogene TRBV3-2) and TRBJ2-7; the table's D call, TRBD2, was not checked against the DNA. CDR1 LGHDT and CDR2 YNNKEL come from the germline V gene (reference sequence). The CDR3 numbers 13 amino acids, ends counted. CDR3 residues: CASSLMTSPLPII.

The V and J genes are TRBV7-2 and TRBJ2-7; maybe TRBD2 (5 bases). Trimming removed 1 base from V and 0 bases from J, with 7 bases in between. CDR1 SGHTA and CDR2 FQGNSA come from the germline V gene. The CDR3 covers 14 residues. This CDR3 is CASSLVASSYEQYF. Written as DNA, the CDR3 is TGTGCCAGCAGCTTAGTAGCGTCCTCCTACGAGCAGTACTTC. Based on the CDR3 plus reference TRBV7-2 and TRBJ2-7, the full variable domain is GAGVSQSPSNKVTEKGKDVELRCDPISGHTALYWYRQSLGQGLEFLIYFQGNSAPDKSGLPSDRFSAERTGGSVSTLTIQRTQQEDSAVYLCASSLVASSYEQYFGPGTRLTVT.

V and J are TRBV6-2 or TRBV6-3 and TRBJ1-2; D call uncertain. Trimming removed 4 bases at V and 4 bases at J, with 10 bases between. The CDR3 totals 13 residues. The germline V gene has CDR1 MNHEY and CDR2 SVGEGT. The CDR3, as DNA: TGTGCCAGCAGTTTTATGGCCTCCTATGGCTACACCTTC. This translates into CASSFMASYGYTF.

CDR3 in amino acids: CASSTRTGINEQFF. CDR3 bases: TGTGCCAGCAGTACCAGGACAGGGATCAATGAGCAGTTCTTC. The gene calls are TRBV7-6 and TRBJ2-1; 8 nucleotides align to TRBD1. This CDR3 comprises 14 residues. Germline CDR1 and CDR2: SGHVS and FNYEAQ. V trimming: 6 bases; J trimming: 6 bases; junction bases outside the gene matches: 7.

This clone appeared once. The J gene is TRBJ2-1, the V gene TRBV11-2; tentatively, D is TRBD2 (5 bases). This CDR3 is 14 amino acids long. Germline lookup yields CDR1 SGHAT and CDR2 FQNNGV. Between the trimmed V and J ends, which lost 4 bases and 7 bases, there was a span of 14 bases. This chain's CDR3 is CASSSLAGRNEQFF. The CDR3 DNA sequence: TGTGCCAGCAGCTCTCTAGCAGGTAGGAATGAGCAGTTCTTC.

This clone was seen just once. CDR3 in DNA: TGTGCCAGCAGTGAATATGGAACTAGCCTCTACAATGAGCAGTTCTTC. This translates into CASSEYGTSLYNEQFF. The chain joins TRBV25-1 to TRBJ2-1, with a possible D match to TRBD2 (6 bases). CDR3 length: 16 amino acids. The germline V gene encodes CDR1 MGHDK and CDR2 SYGVNS. Deletions cut 0 bases from V and 3 bases from J, with 12 bases between.

The table lists this clone with a count of one. The chain joins TRBV11-1 to TRBJ2-5, with 7 bases identical to TRBD1. The CDR3 has 14 residues. Looked up from germline, CDR1 is SGHAT and CDR2 is FQDESV (reference sequence). V trimming: 5 bases; J trimming: 2 bases; junction bases outside the gene matches: 5. CDR3 DNA: TGTGCCAGCAGCCAGATGGACAGGCAAGAGACCCAGTACTTC. It translates to CASSQMDRQETQYF.

The J gene is TRBJ2-1, the V gene TRBV29-1, with 7 bases that match TRBD1. This CDR3 contains 11 residues. Per the germline V gene, CDR1 is SQVTM and CDR2 is ANQGSEA. With V trimmed by 6 bases and J by 6 bases, 2 bases remained unmatched. CDR3 coding DNA: TGCAGCGTCCACAGGGGCAATGAGCAGTTCTTC. Translated, it gives CSVHRGNEQFF.

V and J are TRBV5-6 and TRBJ2-7; 10 bases match TRBD2. This CDR3 has 18 residues. V lost 4 bases to trimming and J lost 0 bases; unmatched junction nucleotides: 13. The germline V gene has CDR1 SGHDT and CDR2 YYEEEE. CDR3 protein: CASSDLATSGVSSYEQYF. DNA of the CDR3: TGTGCCAGCAGCGACCTGGCCACTAGCGGGGTAAGCTCCTACGAGCAGTACTTC.

This chain joins TRBV30 and TRBJ2-5, with 9 nucleotides matching TRBD1. The germline V gene encodes CDR1 GTSNPN and CDR2 SVGIG (reference sequence). The CDR3 sequence is 15 residues long. V was clipped by 1 base and J by 0 bases; unmatched bases: 3. CDR3 region: CAWSGDRAYQETQYF. The CDR3 nucleotides read TGTGCCTGGAGTGGGGACAGGGCCTACCAAGAGACCCAGTACTTC.

This clone occurred a few times. The V call is TRBV19, the J call TRBJ1-1; 9 bases match TRBD1. Germline V lookup: CDR1 LNHDA, CDR2 SQIVND (reference sequence). The CDR3 consists of 16 residues. V lost 3 bases and J lost 5; bases outside the gene matches: 10. Written as DNA, the CDR3 is TGTGCCAGTAGTATGCCGGGACAGGGCCCGCGAACTGAAGCTTTCTTT. It is translated as CASSMPGQGPRTEAFF. The variable domain in full, with the rest retrieved from reference TRBV19 and TRBJ1-1, is DGGITQSPKYLFRKEGQNVTLSCEQNLNHDAMYWYRQDPGQGLRLIYYSQIVNDFQKGDIAEGYSVSREKKESFPLTVTSAQKNPTAFYLCASSMPGQGPRTEAFFGQGTRLTVV.

The rearrangement links TRBV24-1 to TRBJ1-2; D ambiguous. The germline V gene has CDR1 KGHDR and CDR2 SFDVKD. Trimming removed 0 bases at V and 1 base at J, with 5 bases between. The CDR3 has 14 amino acids. The CDR3 sequence: CATSDLNSNYGYTF. CDR3 bases: TGTGCCACCAGTGATTTGAACAGTAACTATGGCTACACCTTC.

The chain recombines TRBV27 with TRBJ1-2; maybe TRBD1 (6 bases). Between the trimmed V and J ends, which lost 4 bases and 1 base, there was a span of 13 bases. CDR3 length: 15 amino acids. The germline V gene has CDR1 MNHEY and CDR2 SMNVEV (reference sequence). This CDR3 reads CASSYKGQNNYGYTF. CDR3 in DNA: TGTGCCAGCAGTTATAAAGGACAGAATAACTATGGCTACACCTTC.